Presented here are 27 T cell receptor beta chains from one specimen sequenced in a study of identical twins. TCRdb reprocessed the 5' RACE reads via MiXCR and lists one record per CDR3 protein. Of 1.5 million or so distinct CDR3 sequences in the sample, about 30% were seen once. The sequenced material came from cord blood. The receptors stem from a newborn girl in good health.

The chain joins TRBV7-2 to TRBJ2-3; 12 bases align to TRBD2. The germline V gene has CDR1 SGHTA and CDR2 FQGNSA. The CDR3 covers 17 residues. With V trimmed by 5 bases and J by 0 bases, 6 bases remained unmatched. CDR3 region: CASSRPSGGASTDTQYF. The CDR3 nucleotides read TGTGCCAGCAGCCGACCTAGCGGGGGGGCAAGCACAGATACGCAGTATTTT.

This clonotype was picked up many times. The J gene is TRBJ2-1, the V gene TRBV2, with D perhaps TRBD2 (5 bases). V lost 9 bases to trimming and J lost 5 bases, with 11 bases between them. Per germline, CDR1 SNHLY and CDR2 FYNNEI. CDR3 length equals 12 residues. The CDR3 region has the DNA TGTGCCAGAAAAGAGGGAGACAATGAGCAGTTCTTC. Protein: CARKEGDNEQFF.

This clonotype was detected a few times. The genes are TRBV12-3 or TRBV12-4 and TRBJ2-3; D remains ambiguous. This CDR3 region has 10 residues. V was pared by 11 bases and J by 2 bases, with 5 bases between. Here the CDR3 reads CAGSTDTQYF. The CDR3 DNA reads as TGTGCCGGCTCCACAGATACGCAGTATTTT.

This clonotype turned up a few times. V gene TRBV6-1 combines with J gene TRBJ1-2, with TRBD1 matching 9 bases. V lost 10 bases and J lost 5; bases outside the gene matches: 8. CDR1 and CDR2 from the germline V gene are MNHNS and SASEGT. The CDR3 sequence is 13 residues long. The CDR3 DNA sequence: TGTGCCACCACCACCGGGACAGGGTATGGCTACACCTTC. It codes for CATTTGTGYGYTF.

The J gene is TRBJ2-7, the V gene TRBV28; 8 positions agree with TRBD1. The closer fit of TRBJ2-5 to the DNA end suggests the J call may be wrong. Germline V CDR1 and CDR2: MDHEN, SYDVKM. This CDR3 spans 14 amino acids. The CDR3 DNA sequence: TGTGCCAGCTTAGGGCAGGGGGCCTTGGGGACCCAGTACTTC. Residues: CASLGQGALGTQYF.

The J gene is TRBJ1-4, the V gene TRBV10-3; the D gene is possibly TRBD1 (5 bases). Trimming cost V 10 bases and J 7 bases, with 19 bases left between them. This CDR3 is 14 amino acids long. Germline CDR1 and CDR2: ENHRY and SYGVKD. The CDR3 spells CATTPDTWSEKLFF. The CDR3 DNA sequence: TGTGCCACGACGCCGGACACCTGGAGTGAAAAACTGTTTTTT.

V gene TRBV9 combines with J gene TRBJ1-2; maybe TRBD1 (5 bases). From germline, CDR1 is SGDLS and CDR2 YYNGEE. This CDR3 spans 15 amino acids. V dropped 0 bases and J dropped 0 bases, with 9 bases sitting between them. The CDR3 nucleotides are TGTGCCAGCAGCGTAGGAGGGGCCTCTAACTATGGCTACACCTTC. Protein: CASSVGGASNYGYTF. The full variable domain, its missing parts supplied by reference TRBV9 and TRBJ1-2, is DSGVTQTPKHLITATGQRVTLRCSPRSGDLSVYWYQQSLDQGLQFLIQYYNGEERAKGNILERFSAQQFPDLHSELNLSSLELGDSALYFCASSVGGASNYGYTFGSGTRLTVV.

The rearrangement joins TRBV24-1 to TRBJ2-1, with D hard to call. This CDR3 has 15 amino acids. CDR1 and CDR2 from the germline V gene are KGHDR and SFDVKD. V lost 6 bases to trimming and J lost 4 bases, with 15 bases between them. The CDR3 DNA reads TGTGCCACCAGTACCCACGGGCAAGCTTACAATGAGCAGTTCTTC. It codes for CATSTHGQAYNEQFF.

The chain carries TRBV20-1 and TRBJ1-6, with D possibly being TRBD1 (5 bases). Germline CDR1 is DFQATT and CDR2 is SNEGSKA (reference sequence). The CDR3 runs to 16 residues. V was trimmed by 2 bases and J by 9 bases, leaving 20 bases between them. Written as DNA, the CDR3 is TGCAGTGCTAGACCACACGGGGCAGGGCCTCGTTCACCCCTCCACTTT. It translates to CSARPHGAGPRSPLHF.

The chain combines TRBV4-2 with TRBJ1-2; no clear D gene. Between the trimmed V and J ends, which lost 4 bases and 7 bases, there was a span of 10 bases. The CDR3 loop spans 12 amino acids. The germline CDR1 and CDR2 sequences are LGHNA and YNFKEQ. The CDR3 sequence is CASSREGGGYTF. In DNA form, the CDR3 reads TGTGCCAGCAGCCGAGAGGGAGGTGGCTACACCTTC.

This clonotype was counted a few times. The chain couples TRBV9 to TRBJ2-5; weak D call: TRBD1 (6 bases). There are 15 residues in the CDR3. V lost 0 bases to trimming and J lost 9 bases, with 18 bases between them. The germline V gene encodes CDR1 SGDLS and CDR2 YYNGEE. CDR3 in DNA: TGTGCCAGCAGCGTAGAGCCCAGGGGTCGGGGTCCCCAGTACTTC. It encodes CASSVEPRGRGPQYF.

The chain recombines TRBV6-6 with TRBJ2-5; tentatively, D is TRBD2 (6 bases). The CDR3 is 15 amino acids. Germline V CDR1 and CDR2: MNHNY, SVGAGI (reference sequence). V lost 11 bases and J lost 1, with 20 bases in between. CDR3: CAPKTFAGPQETQYF. In DNA form, the CDR3 reads TGTGCCCCCAAAACTTTTGCGGGGCCCCAAGAGACCCAGTACTTC.

This clonotype was counted once. The rearrangement joins TRBV7-9 to TRBJ2-5; TRBD2 matches at 13 bases. V lost 0 bases, J lost 11 bases, and 12 bases stayed unmatched. This CDR3 region has 17 residues. Germline V CDR1 and CDR2: SEHNR, FQNEAQ (reference sequence). The CDR3 region is CASSLAGTSGTANEQYF. CDR3 in DNA: TGTGCCAGCAGCTTAGCGGGGACTAGCGGGACAGCTAATGAGCAGTACTTC. Based on the CDR3 plus reference TRBV7-9 and TRBJ2-5, the full variable domain is DTGVSQNPRHKITKRGQNVTFRCDPISEHNRLYWYRQTLGQGPEFLTYFQNEAQLEKSRLLSDRFSAERPKGSFSTLEIQRTEQGDSAMYLCASSLAGTSGTANEQYFGPGTRLLVL.

This clonotype was counted many times. V is TRBV27 and J is TRBJ2-1; TRBD2 might be the D (7 bases). Germline CDR1 and CDR2: MNHEY and SMNVEV (reference sequence). This CDR3 is built from 15 residues. V was cut by 3 bases and J by 4 bases, with 13 bases left in between. CDR3 loop: CASSFERGGYNEQFF. CDR3 in DNA: TGTGCCAGCAGTTTTGAGAGGGGGGGTTACAATGAGCAGTTCTTC.

In its sample, this clonotype was seen many times. The J gene is TRBJ2-3, the V gene TRBV18, with D possibly being TRBD2 (5 bases). The CDR3 length is 14 residues. The V gene lost 3 bases and the J gene lost 2 bases, with 9 bases spanning the gap. Germline values: CDR1 KGHSH, CDR2 LQKENI. CDR3 sequence: CASSPSGLTDTQYF. The CDR3 bases are TGTGCCAGCTCACCGAGCGGACTCACAGATACGCAGTATTTT.

The sample holds a few counts of this clonotype. The rearrangement links TRBV24-1 to TRBJ1-2, with a weak D call TRBD1 (5 bases). The CDR3 has 14 residues. The V gene's germline CDR1 is KGHDR and CDR2 SFDVKD. Trimming left V 5 bases short and J 2 bases short, with 11 bases between. CDR3: CATSGVQENYGYTF. The CDR3 DNA is TGTGCCACCAGTGGGGTACAGGAGAACTATGGCTACACCTTC.

V is TRBV15 and J is TRBJ2-7; 8 bases map to TRBD1. Germline V gene sequence: CDR1 LNHNV, CDR2 YYDKDF (reference sequence). The CDR3 consists of 14 residues. V lost 1 base to trimming and J lost 3 bases; unmatched junction nucleotides: 2. The CDR3 DNA is TGTGCCACCAGCAGAGCAACAGGGGGCTACGAGCAGTACTTC. This gives the protein CATSRATGGYEQYF.

This sequence joins TRBV5-1 and TRBJ2-3, with 12 bases that match TRBD2. After removal of 4 bases from V and 4 bases from J, the junction contained 13 bases not matched to a gene. Germline-derived CDR1 and CDR2 are SGHRS and YFSETQ. The CDR3 has 18 amino acids. The chain's CDR3 is CASSPASGGAGEADTQYF. Written as DNA, the CDR3 is TGCGCCAGCAGCCCGGCTAGCGGGGGGGCCGGTGAAGCAGATACGCAGTATTTT. Based on the CDR3 plus reference TRBV5-1 and TRBJ2-3, the full variable domain is KAGVTQTPRYLIKTRGQQVTLSCSPISGHRSVSWYQQTPGQGLQFLFEYFSETQRNKGNFPGRFSGRQFSNSRSEMNVSTLELGDSALYLCASSPASGGAGEADTQYFGPGTRLTVL.

This clonotype has just a few counts. For the CDR3, the DNA is TGCGCCAGCAGCCGTTCAGGGGGGGAGACCCAGTACTTC. Translation gives CASSRSGGETQYF. The V gene is TRBV4-1, the J gene TRBJ2-5; a weak D match, TRBD1 (7 bases). The CDR3 is made up of 13 amino acids. Deletions cut 4 bases from V and 5 bases from J, with 11 bases between. Germline CDR1 is MGHRA and CDR2 is YSYEKL.

This clonotype was recorded a few times. This rearrangement joins TRBV7-6 to TRBJ1-1; D ambiguous. V was shortened by 3 bases and J by 9 bases, with 14 bases between the two germline ends. Germline CDR1 reads SGHVS; CDR2 reads FNYEAQ. This CDR3 spans 13 amino acids. The CDR3 region is CASSFSGLDQAFF. The CDR3 region has the DNA TGTGCCAGCAGCTTTTCCGGACTGGACCAAGCTTTCTTT.

This clonotype was found many times. V gene TRBV28 combines with J gene TRBJ2-7; no firm D call. The CDR3 has 13 amino acids. The V gene's germline CDR1 is MDHEN and CDR2 SYDVKM. The V end lost 2 bases, the J end lost 2 bases, and 7 bases lay between the germline ends. DNA of the CDR3: TGTGCCAGCAGTTTAATAGGGACCTACGAGCAGTACTTC. Translation: CASSLIGTYEQYF.

This rearrangement joins TRBV28 to TRBJ1-1; unclear D gene. Trimming pared 5 bases from V and 3 bases from J, leaving 13 bases between. Germline-derived CDR1 and CDR2 are MDHEN and SYDVKM. The CDR3 covers 14 residues. The CDR3 region has the DNA TGTGCCAGCAGTCCCCGTGGGGTGGACACTGAAGCTTTCTTT. It yields the protein CASSPRGVDTEAFF. The full variable domain, completed using reference TRBV28 and TRBJ1-1, is DVKVTQSSRYLVKRTGEKVFLECVQDMDHENMFWYRQDPGLGLRLIYFSYDVKMKEKGDIPEGYSVSREKKERFSLILESASTNQTSMYLCASSPRGVDTEAFFGQGTRLTVV.

This clonotype came up many times. CDR3 in DNA: TGTGCCAGCAGTTTATCTAGGGGGACAGGGTCTTACGAGCAGTACTTC. This encodes CASSLSRGTGSYEQYF. V usage is TRBV28 and J usage is TRBJ2-7, with TRBD1 matching over 9 bases. With 1 base clipped from V and 4 bases from J, the junction kept 8 bases outside the gene matches. There are 16 residues in the CDR3. Germline lookup yields CDR1 MDHEN and CDR2 SYDVKM.

The chain couples TRBV20-1 to TRBJ2-1; 13 bases fit TRBD2. Germline CDR1 and CDR2: DFQATT and SNEGSKA (reference sequence). V gave up 0 bases and J gave up 9 bases; unmatched junction bases: 8. CDR3 length: 16 amino acids. Here the CDR3 DNA reads TGCAGTGCTAGAGACCGGACTAGCGGGGGTCGTGGTGAGCAGTTCTTC. Protein product: CSARDRTSGGRGEQFF.

A few counts support this clonotype. The chain joins TRBV6-1 to TRBJ2-5; D gene unclear. The J call may be faulty, since TRBJ2-7 better matches the DNA end. This CDR3 has 11 residues. Germline values: CDR1 MNHNS, CDR2 SASEGT. CDR3 in amino acids: CASSDINEQYF. The CDR3 DNA reads TGTGCCAGCAGTGACATCAACGAGCAGTACTTC.

The table lists this clonotype with a few counts. The rearrangement links TRBV9 to TRBJ2-7, with a tentative D call TRBD1 (5 bases). Germline V CDR1 and CDR2: SGDLS, YYNGEE. There are 16 residues in the CDR3. V was pared by 0 bases and J by 6 bases, with 19 bases between. Here the CDR3 DNA reads TGTGCCAGCAGCGTAGATCTTGGCAGGGTTACGGCCGAGCAGTACTTC. Translating gives CASSVDLGRVTAEQYF.

The chain combines TRBV6-5 with TRBJ1-4; possibly TRBD1 for D (5 bases). V lost 3 bases to trimming and J lost 8 bases, with 16 bases between them. Looked up from germline, CDR1 is MNHEY and CDR2 is SVGAGI. The CDR3 extends over 15 amino acids. CDR3 residues: CASSYWGGQGEKLFF. The CDR3 DNA sequence: TGTGCCAGCAGTTATTGGGGCGGCCAAGGGGAAAAACTGTTTTTT.